A selection of T cell receptor beta chains follows, all from one sample in a study of blood T cell repertoires in COVID-19. Clones were sequenced by immunoSEQ multiplex PCR, and TCRdb holds only the in-frame ones, with some missing. This table has 150,000 to 200,000 clones, about 90% appearing once. Sequenced sample: PBMCs or T cells enriched from blood (not recorded which). Source of these receptors: a woman between 18 and 29 years old who had recovered from COVID-19. CDR3s include the opening cysteine and the closing phenylalanine or tryptophan. D genes are given only for firm matches. Expanded clones get a size class; other rows say once, few or many, or leave the size out.

j_call: TRBJ2-7; cdr3_length: 13; v_call: TRBV18; d_call: -; clone_size: -; cdr3_nt: TGTGCCAGCTCACCGGACAGCCTTTACGAGCAGTACTTC; cdr3_aa: CASSPDSLYEQYF
j_call: TRBJ1-2; cdr3_length: 15; v_call: TRBV15; d_call: TRBD1; clone_size: -; cdr3_nt: TGTGCCACCAGCCCGGGACAGGGGACTTTCTATGGCTACACCTTC; cdr3_aa: CATSPGQGTFYGYTF
j_call: TRBJ2-3; cdr3_length: 18; v_call: TRBV3-1/TRBV3-2; d_call: TRBD2; clone_size: -; cdr3_nt: TGTGCCAGCAGCCAACTGCCCCGAGCGGGGGGGAGCACAGATACGCAGTATTTT; cdr3_aa: CASSQLPRAGGSTDTQYF
j_call: TRBJ1-2; cdr3_length: 16; v_call: TRBV28; d_call: TRBD1; clone_size: -; cdr3_nt: TGTGCCAGCAGTCCCAGGGACAGAAGCATCTCCTATGGCTACACCTTC; cdr3_aa: CASSPRDRSISYGYTF
j_call: TRBJ1-1; cdr3_length: 13; v_call: TRBV25-1; d_call: -; clone_size: -; cdr3_nt: TGTGCCAGCAGCGAAACGAGTTACACTGAAGCTTTCTTT; cdr3_aa: CASSETSYTEAFF
j_call: TRBJ1-1; cdr3_length: 14; v_call: TRBV2; d_call: TRBD1; clone_size: -; cdr3_nt: TGTGCCAGCAGGGCACAGGGGGAGGGGACTGAAGCTTTCTTT; cdr3_aa: CASRAQGEGTEAFF
j_call: TRBJ1-5; cdr3_length: 15; v_call: TRBV9; d_call: -; clone_size: once; cdr3_nt: TGTGCCAGCAGCGTGAACAGTATGGCCAATCAGCCCCAGCATTTT; cdr3_aa: CASSVNSMANQPQHF
j_call: TRBJ1-4; cdr3_length: 14; v_call: TRBV7-9; d_call: -; clone_size: -; cdr3_nt: TGTGCCAGCAGCTTAGCGGGAGAGGATGAAAAACTGTTTTTT; cdr3_aa: CASSLAGEDEKLFF
j_call: TRBJ1-2; cdr3_length: 14; v_call: TRBV10-3; d_call: TRBD1; clone_size: -; cdr3_nt: TGTGCCATCAGGGTGACAGGGGTGGGCTATGGCTACACCTTC; cdr3_aa: CAIRVTGVGYGYTF
j_call: TRBJ2-5; cdr3_length: 16; v_call: TRBV7-6; d_call: -; clone_size: few; cdr3_nt: TGTGCCAGCAGCTCTCCAGCTGGACAGATTCAAGAGACCCAGTACTTC; cdr3_aa: CASSSPAGQIQETQYF
j_call: TRBJ2-7; cdr3_length: 15; v_call: TRBV7-6; d_call: -; clone_size: -; cdr3_nt: TGTGCCAGCAGCTCGGGACTTCCGGAAACCTACGAGCAGTACTTC; cdr3_aa: CASSSGLPETYEQYF
j_call: TRBJ1-1; cdr3_length: 15; v_call: TRBV7-2; d_call: -; clone_size: -; cdr3_nt: TGTGCCAGCAGCTTAGTCGCGGAAATGAACACTGAAGCTTTCTTT; cdr3_aa: CASSLVAEMNTEAFF
j_call: TRBJ2-7; cdr3_length: 19; v_call: TRBV5-1; d_call: TRBD2; clone_size: -; cdr3_nt: TGCGCCAGCAGCTTAAGCTCCGGGACTAGCGGGAGATGGAGCAACGAGCAGTACTTC; cdr3_aa: CASSLSSGTSGRWSNEQYF
j_call: TRBJ1-4; cdr3_length: 14; v_call: TRBV2; d_call: TRBD1; clone_size: -; cdr3_nt: TGTGCCAGCAGTGGGGGCAGGGGGAGTGAAAAACTGTTTTTT; cdr3_aa: CASSGGRGSEKLFF
j_call: TRBJ2-5; cdr3_length: 15; v_call: TRBV28; d_call: -; clone_size: -; cdr3_nt: TGTGCCAGCAGTTTTCACAGGGATAGTCAAGAGACCCAGTACTTC; cdr3_aa: CASSFHRDSQETQYF
j_call: TRBJ1-2; cdr3_length: 14; v_call: TRBV18; d_call: -; clone_size: -; cdr3_nt: TGTGCCAGCTCACCAATGGAGAACTATCATGGCTACACCTTC; cdr3_aa: CASSPMENYHGYTF
j_call: TRBJ2-7; cdr3_length: 15; v_call: TRBV5-5; d_call: -; clone_size: -; cdr3_nt: TGTGCCAGCAGCTTCACGCCGGCGGACTCCTACGAGCAGTACTTC; cdr3_aa: CASSFTPADSYEQYF
j_call: TRBJ1-1; cdr3_length: 14; v_call: TRBV2; d_call: TRBD1; clone_size: -; cdr3_nt: TGTGCCAGCACCCGGACAGGGATGAACACTGAAGCTTTCTTT; cdr3_aa: CASTRTGMNTEAFF
j_call: TRBJ1-2; cdr3_length: 14; v_call: TRBV4-3; d_call: -; clone_size: -; cdr3_nt: TGCGCCAGCAGCCTCTCTCACGGTTCGAATGGCTACACCTTC; cdr3_aa: CASSLSHGSNGYTF
j_call: TRBJ2-7; cdr3_length: 16; v_call: TRBV19; d_call: TRBD2; clone_size: few; cdr3_nt: TGTGCAAGCGCAGCGGGGGGATACCCGGGTCCCTACGAGCAGTACTTC; cdr3_aa: CASAAGGYPGPYEQYF
j_call: TRBJ1-2; cdr3_length: 17; v_call: TRBV5-1; d_call: TRBD1; clone_size: -; cdr3_nt: TGCGCCAGCAGCTTGAGAAGCGGACAGGTGGGCCCTGGTGGCTACACCTTC; cdr3_aa: CASSLRSGQVGPGGYTF
j_call: TRBJ2-1; cdr3_length: 15; v_call: TRBV19; d_call: -; clone_size: -; cdr3_nt: TGTGCCAGTAGTACCGGGTTCAGCTCCTACAATGAGCAGTTCTTC; cdr3_aa: CASSTGFSSYNEQFF
j_call: TRBJ1-3; cdr3_length: 14; v_call: TRBV5-1; d_call: -; clone_size: -; cdr3_nt: TGCGCCAGCAGAGCGACTACCTCTGGAAACACCATATATTTT; cdr3_aa: CASRATTSGNTIYF
j_call: TRBJ2-3; cdr3_length: 15; v_call: TRBV7-2; d_call: -; clone_size: -; cdr3_nt: TGTGCCAGCAGCTTAATGAGCGGCCCCCCAGATACGCAGTATTTT; cdr3_aa: CASSLMSGPPDTQYF
j_call: TRBJ1-1; cdr3_length: 13; v_call: TRBV19; d_call: -; clone_size: once; cdr3_nt: TGTGCCAGTAGCCAACAGGGAGTCACTGAAGCTTTCTTT; cdr3_aa: CASSQQGVTEAFF
j_call: TRBJ1-4; cdr3_length: 14; v_call: TRBV5-6; d_call: -; clone_size: -; cdr3_nt: TGTGCCAGCAGCTTGGGTCAGTATAATGAAAAACTGTTTTTT; cdr3_aa: CASSLGQYNEKLFF
j_call: TRBJ2-1; cdr3_length: 15; v_call: TRBV5-4; d_call: -; clone_size: -; cdr3_nt: TGTGCCAGCACCAAGGAGCCATCCACCGACAATGAGCAGTTCTTC; cdr3_aa: CASTKEPSTDNEQFF
j_call: TRBJ1-2; cdr3_length: 19; v_call: TRBV28; d_call: -; clone_size: -; cdr3_nt: TGTGCCAGCAGCCCCCTACTGACAGCCGAAGACGTCCGGTCATACGGCTACACCTTC; cdr3_aa: CASSPLLTAEDVRSYGYTF
j_call: TRBJ2-5; cdr3_length: 14; v_call: TRBV27; d_call: -; clone_size: once; cdr3_nt: TGTGCCAGCAGACGAAAAAGCGGATCAGAGACCCAGTACTTC; cdr3_aa: CASRRKSGSETQYF
j_call: TRBJ1-2; cdr3_length: 15; v_call: TRBV2; d_call: -; clone_size: once; cdr3_nt: TGTGCCAGCACATCGGCGGGGGGCGCGAAATCTGGCTACACCTTC; cdr3_aa: CASTSAGGAKSGYTF
j_call: TRBJ1-2; cdr3_length: 15; v_call: TRBV6-4; d_call: -; clone_size: -; cdr3_nt: TGTGCCAGCAGTGACCAGGGTATAGCTAACTATGGCTACACCTTC; cdr3_aa: CASSDQGIANYGYTF
j_call: TRBJ2-7; cdr3_length: 14; v_call: TRBV9; d_call: TRBD2; clone_size: once; cdr3_nt: TGTGCCAGCAGCGTAGGCGGGAGCTCCTACGAGCAGTACTTC; cdr3_aa: CASSVGGSSYEQYF
j_call: TRBJ1-1; cdr3_length: 14; v_call: TRBV21-1; d_call: -; clone_size: -; cdr3_nt: TGTGCCAGGGGGGACAGGGGCTTGAACACTGAAGCTTTCTTT; cdr3_aa: CARGDRGLNTEAFF
j_call: TRBJ2-3; cdr3_length: 11; v_call: TRBV6-2/TRBV6-3; d_call: -; clone_size: once; cdr3_nt: TGTGCCAGCAGTTCTTCAGATACGCAGTATTTT; cdr3_aa: CASSSSDTQYF
j_call: TRBJ1-1; cdr3_length: 13; v_call: TRBV5-1; d_call: -; clone_size: -; cdr3_nt: TGCGCCAGCAGCTTGACCCGAGGGACTGAAGCTTTCTTT; cdr3_aa: CASSLTRGTEAFF
j_call: TRBJ1-1; cdr3_length: 16; v_call: TRBV14; d_call: TRBD1; clone_size: -; cdr3_nt: TGTGCCAGCAGCCCAAGGACAGGGGGCTTTGGAACTGAAGCTTTCTTT; cdr3_aa: CASSPRTGGFGTEAFF
j_call: TRBJ1-5; cdr3_length: 16; v_call: TRBV28; d_call: TRBD1; clone_size: once; cdr3_nt: TGTGCCAGCAGTTTAAGAACAGGGGATAGCAATCAGCCCCAGCATTTT; cdr3_aa: CASSLRTGDSNQPQHF
j_call: TRBJ2-1; cdr3_length: 15; v_call: TRBV5-1; d_call: TRBD2; clone_size: -; cdr3_nt: TGCGCCAGCAGCTCGGGACTAGCGGGAGTGAGTGAGCAGTTCTTC; cdr3_aa: CASSSGLAGVSEQFF
j_call: TRBJ1-3; cdr3_length: 15; v_call: TRBV18; d_call: -; clone_size: once; cdr3_nt: TGTGCCAGCTCACCAGTCAGAGGTTCTGGAAACACCATATATTTT; cdr3_aa: CASSPVRGSGNTIYF
j_call: TRBJ1-4; cdr3_length: 17; v_call: TRBV5-6; d_call: -; clone_size: -; cdr3_nt: TGTGCCAGCAGCGCAACAGGGAATGGAGCAACTAATGAAAAACTGTTTTTT; cdr3_aa: CASSATGNGATNEKLFF
j_call: TRBJ1-6; cdr3_length: 14; v_call: TRBV30; d_call: -; clone_size: once; cdr3_nt: TGTGCCTGGAGTGTACGAGGGGGAGGGTCACCCCTCCACTTT; cdr3_aa: CAWSVRGGGSPLHF
j_call: TRBJ1-4; cdr3_length: 14; v_call: TRBV19; d_call: -; clone_size: once; cdr3_nt: TGTGCCAGTAGTATAGCCCATGAAAGCGAAAACCTGTTTTTT; cdr3_aa: CASSIAHESENLFF
j_call: TRBJ1-2; cdr3_length: 14; v_call: TRBV28; d_call: -; clone_size: -; cdr3_nt: TGTGCCAGCAGTTTATCTACGGGGAGCTATGGCTACACCTTC; cdr3_aa: CASSLSTGSYGYTF
j_call: TRBJ1-1; cdr3_length: 13; v_call: TRBV24-1; d_call: TRBD1; clone_size: few; cdr3_nt: TGTGCCACCAGACGGACAGGGAACACTGAAGCTTTCTTT; cdr3_aa: CATRRTGNTEAFF
j_call: TRBJ2-7; cdr3_length: 18; v_call: TRBV19; d_call: TRBD1; clone_size: -; cdr3_nt: TGTGCCAGTAGAACTACACCGCCGGACAGGGGGAATTCCTACGAGCAGTACTTC; cdr3_aa: CASRTTPPDRGNSYEQYF
j_call: TRBJ2-5; cdr3_length: 12; v_call: TRBV28; d_call: -; clone_size: -; cdr3_nt: TGTGCCAGCAGGGCCCAACAAGAGACCCAGTACTTC; cdr3_aa: CASRAQQETQYF
j_call: TRBJ2-3; cdr3_length: 14; v_call: TRBV24-1; d_call: -; clone_size: -; cdr3_nt: TGTGCCACCGTACCGGGACACGGCACAGATACGCAGTATTTT; cdr3_aa: CATVPGHGTDTQYF
j_call: TRBJ2-1; cdr3_length: 19; v_call: TRBV6-2/TRBV6-3; d_call: TRBD1; clone_size: -; cdr3_nt: TGTGCCAGCAGCCGCCGGGACAGGGTTATGCAGAACTCCTACAATGAGCAGTTCTTC; cdr3_aa: CASSRRDRVMQNSYNEQFF
j_call: TRBJ2-1; cdr3_length: 13; v_call: TRBV9; d_call: -; clone_size: once; cdr3_nt: TGTGCCAGCAGCGCGTATATATACAATGAGCAGTTCTTC; cdr3_aa: CASSAYIYNEQFF
j_call: TRBJ2-7; cdr3_length: 16; v_call: TRBV19; d_call: TRBD1; clone_size: once; cdr3_nt: TGTGCCAGTAGTATTCAACCGGGACAGGGTCCGGACGAGCAGTACTTC; cdr3_aa: CASSIQPGQGPDEQYF
j_call: TRBJ2-5; cdr3_length: 15; v_call: TRBV5-1; d_call: TRBD2; clone_size: few; cdr3_nt: TGCGCCAGCAGCTTGGTTAGCGGGGTGCAAGAGACCCAGTACTTC; cdr3_aa: CASSLVSGVQETQYF
j_call: TRBJ1-1; cdr3_length: 13; v_call: TRBV7-9; d_call: TRBD1; clone_size: -; cdr3_nt: TGTGCCAGCAGCTTAGCAGGGGGCCCTGAAGCTTTCTTT; cdr3_aa: CASSLAGGPEAFF
j_call: TRBJ2-3; cdr3_length: 16; v_call: TRBV28; d_call: TRBD1; clone_size: once; cdr3_nt: TGTGCCAGCAGTTCGCCCGGGACAGGGGGTACAGATACGCAGTATTTT; cdr3_aa: CASSSPGTGGTDTQYF